This entry lists 25 T cell receptor beta chains sequenced from one sample in a study of metastatic and nonmetastatic thyroid tumors. Thyroid surgery had not been preceded by any treatment in any patient. TCRdb re-clonotyped the PCR reads via MiXCR. This table holds about 23,000 clones, roughly a quarter found once. Sequencing used tumor tissue. The receptors were sampled from a male donor with papillary thyroid cancer or a benign thyroid nodule (not recorded which). Some clones in this sample may be carry-over from other donors' samples.

This clone was seen ten or more times. CDR3 sequence (DNA): TGTGCCATCAGATCCGGGACAGCGAACACCGGGGAGCTGTTTTTT. This sequence encodes CAIRSGTANTGELFF. This chain links TRBV10-3 with TRBJ2-2; 7 nucleotides agree with TRBD1. The CDR3 covers 15 residues. J was trimmed by 0 bases and V by 6 bases; bases with no gene match: 4. Germline CDR1 ENHRY, CDR2 SYGVKD.

In this sample, this clone turned up a few times. The chain links TRBV18 to TRBJ1-2, with TRBD1 as a possible D gene (5 bases). Germline V gene data show CDR1 as KGHSH and CDR2 as LQKENI. The CDR3 loop spans 13 amino acids. V was trimmed by 2 bases and J by 5 bases, leaving 9 bases between them. The CDR3 spells CASSPGTDYGYTF. The CDR3, as DNA: TGTGCCAGCTCACCAGGGACGGATTATGGCTACACCTTC.

Regarding this clone: One end of the junction fails to match germline, which may point to a read error. The V call is TRBV5-1, the J call TRBJ1-2, with D unresolved. CDR1 SGHRS and CDR2 YFSETQ come from the germline V gene. The CDR3 runs 17 residues. CDR3 in DNA: TGCCCCAGCAGCTTTTCGGCCGACCAATTATTTAACTATGGCTACACCTTC. Translated, it gives CPSSFSADQLFNYGYTF.

This clone was picked up many times. This chain's CDR3 is CASSPGPAAEQFF. The CDR3 bases are TGCGCCAGCAGCCCGGGACCTGCGGCTGAGCAGTTCTTC. The chain couples TRBV5-1 to TRBJ2-1; tentatively, D is TRBD1 or TRBD2 (5 bases each). Germline V gives CDR1 SGHRS, CDR2 YFSETQ. The V end was cut by 4 bases, the J end by 9 bases, with 14 bases between. This CDR3 region has 13 residues. The full variable domain, completed using reference TRBV5-1 and TRBJ2-1, is KAGVTQTPRYLIKTRGQQVTLSCSPISGHRSVSWYQQTPGQGLQFLFEYFSETQRNKGNFPGRFSGRQFSNSRSEMNVSTLELGDSALYLCASSPGPAAEQFFGPGTRLTVL.

The table lists this clone with many counts. The chain is built from TRBV20-1 and TRBJ2-5, with 10 bases that match TRBD2. This CDR3 spans 16 amino acids. V lost 3 bases, J lost 3 bases, and 10 bases stayed unmatched. Germline lookup yields CDR1 DFQATT and CDR2 SNEGSKA (reference sequence). The CDR3 sequence is CSASGGAGGPKETQYF. DNA of the CDR3: TGCAGTGCTAGTGGAGGAGCGGGAGGGCCAAAAGAGACCCAGTACTTC.

The chain uses TRBV6-1 and TRBJ1-2; TRBD1 matches 7 bases. Germline CDR1 is MNHNS and CDR2 is SASEGT. V lost 5 bases and J lost 7; bases outside the gene matches: 10. The CDR3 is 14 amino acids. CDR3 loop: CASSLQGGGSGYTF. The CDR3 DNA sequence: TGTGCCAGCAGTCTTCAGGGGGGTGGCTCTGGCTACACCTTC.

V usage is TRBV7-2 and J usage is TRBJ2-3; D uncertain. V was pared by 0 bases and J by 2 bases, with 3 bases between. CDR3 length equals 13 residues. Germline assignment: CDR1 SGHTA and CDR2 FQGNSA. DNA for the CDR3: TGTGCCAGCAGCTTAGCGATCACAGATACGCAGTATTTT. Its protein is CASSLAITDTQYF. Filled out from reference TRBV7-2 and TRBJ2-3, the complete variable domain reads GAGVSQSPSNKVTEKGKDVELRCDPISGHTALYWYRQSLGQGLEFLIYFQGNSAPDKSGLPSDRFSAERTGGSVSTLTIQRTQQEDSAVYLCASSLAITDTQYFGPGTRLTVL.

Sample share makes this clone medium-sized. V usage is TRBV4-2 and J usage is TRBJ2-7; 7 nucleotides align to TRBD1. The length of the CDR3 is 14 residues. The germline V gene encodes CDR1 LGHNA and CDR2 YNFKEQ. V lost 3 bases and J lost 2; bases outside the gene matches: 4. CDR3 sequence: CASSQWTGTYEQYF. DNA of the CDR3: TGTGCCAGCAGCCAGTGGACAGGCACCTACGAGCAGTACTTC.

The V call is TRBV30, the J call TRBJ1-2; TRBD1 is a possible D gene (6 bases). Germline V lookup: CDR1 GTSNPN, CDR2 SVGIG (reference sequence). The CDR3 covers 15 residues. The V gene lost 0 bases and the J gene lost 4 bases, with 15 bases spanning the gap. CDR3 nucleotide sequence: TGTGCCTGGAGTGTACAAGGACAGAGATCCTATGGCTACACCTTC. Translated, it gives CAWSVQGQRSYGYTF.

The CDR3 DNA follows: TGTGCCAGCAGTGAAGCGGTCGGGGCTAGTCGCAATGAGCAGTTCTTC. This gives the protein CASSEAVGASRNEQFF. The rearrangement uses TRBV6-1 and TRBJ2-1; D might be TRBD1 or TRBD2, each matching 5 bases. The ends were cut back, 0 bases at V and 6 bases at J, with 15 bases in the middle. The CDR3 sequence is 16 residues long. From germline, CDR1 is MNHNS and CDR2 SASEGT.

There are many counts of this clone. A much larger clone differs from this one at a single base, so this may be a read error. Other nucleotide sequences in the sample specify the same CDR3. V is TRBV27 and J is TRBJ1-1; D unresolved. Germline V CDR1 and CDR2: MNHEY, SMNVEV (reference sequence). CDR3 size: 14 residues. CDR3 sequence (DNA): TGTGCCAGCAGTTTATCAGGCGGGAACACGGAAGCTTTCTTT. Its protein product is CASSLSGGNTEAFF.

This clone was seen at least ten times. The rearrangement links TRBV7-8 to TRBJ2-1; TRBD2 might be the D (5 bases). Germline values: CDR1 SGHVS, CDR2 FQNEAQ. Trimming cost V 3 bases and J 0 bases, with 9 bases left between them. There are 15 residues in the CDR3. DNA of the CDR3: TGTGCCAGCAGCTTCGGACTCCCCTCCTACAATGAGCAGTTCTTC. Protein: CASSFGLPSYNEQFF.

This clone was seen a few times. The rearrangement uses TRBV6-1 and TRBJ2-7, with 7 bases matching TRBD1. The germline V gene encodes CDR1 MNHNS and CDR2 SASEGT. The CDR3 length is 14 residues. V lost 5 bases, J lost 5 bases, and 9 bases stayed unmatched. CDR3: CASSSRDRDNEQYF. The CDR3 DNA reads TGTGCCAGCAGTTCCCGCGACAGGGACAACGAGCAGTACTTC.

V and J are TRBV30 and TRBJ2-1; a weak D match, TRBD2 (6 bases). Per germline, CDR1 GTSNPN and CDR2 SVGIG (reference sequence). Trimming shortened V by 5 bases and J by 7 bases, and 18 bases separated the two germline ends. This CDR3 comprises 14 residues. The CDR3, as DNA: TGTGCCTGGGGAGTTAGCGGAACTAGGAATGAGCAGTTCTTC. This codes for CAWGVSGTRNEQFF.

A word on this clone: This could be a read error, since a much larger clone is one nucleotide away. The genes are TRBV6-5 and TRBJ2-5; D is uncertain. Looked up from germline, CDR1 is MNHEY and CDR2 is SVGAGI. This CDR3 is built from 14 residues. The V end was cut by 2 bases, the J end by 0 bases, with 7 bases between. The CDR3 region is CASSYVINQETQYF. The CDR3 region has the DNA TGTGCCAGCAGTTACGTAATTAACCAAGAGACCCAGTACTTC.

This clone ranks as medium-sized. V and J are TRBV10-3 and TRBJ2-7; D is unresolved. There are 12 residues in the CDR3. Germline loops: CDR1 ENHRY, CDR2 SYGVKD. V was cut by 6 bases and J by 0 bases, with 6 bases left in between. The CDR3 here is CAIRTDSYEQYF. The DNA for the CDR3 is TGTGCCATCAGAACAGACTCCTACGAGCAGTACTTC.

This clone has more than one count but fewer than ten. The junction departs from the called germline gene at one end, perhaps through a read error. The chain recombines TRBV14 with TRBJ1-2, with 7 bases that match TRBD1. The CDR3 has 12 residues. The germline gives CDR1 SGHDN, CDR2 FVKESK. The CDR3 DNA is TGTGCCAGCATCCAAGACAGGGTTGGCTACACCTTC. This encodes CASIQDRVGYTF.

This clone was seen only once. The junction departs from germline at one end; a sequencing error may be responsible. The chain has TRBV11-2 and TRBJ2-1; 12 positions agree with TRBD2. Looked up from germline, CDR1 is SGHAT and CDR2 is FQNNGV. The CDR3 has 18 amino acids. CDR3 in amino acids: CPSSSRLAGDLSGYEQFF. The DNA of the CDR3 is TGTCCCAGCAGCTCCCGACTAGCGGGAGACCTCTCGGGCTATGAGCAGTTCTTC. The full variable domain, its missing parts supplied by reference TRBV11-2 and TRBJ2-1, is EAGVAQSPRYKIIEKRQSVAFWCNPISGHATLYWYQQILGQGPKLLIQFQNNGVVDDSQLPKDRFSAERLKGVDSTLKIQPAKLEDSAVYLCPSSSRLAGDLSGYEQFFGPGTRLTVL.

Comments on this clone: Other DNA sequences of this sample code for an identical CDR3. This chain connects TRBV6-1 to TRBJ1-2; 10 nucleotides align to TRBD1. V dropped 6 bases and J dropped 6; count of bases not matched to a gene: 13. The CDR3 runs 16 residues. CDR1 MNHNS and CDR2 SASEGT come from the germline V gene. CDR3 sequence: CASSLTHAGQGHGYTF. The CDR3 DNA reads TGTGCCAGCAGCCTTACCCATGCGGGACAGGGGCATGGCTACACCTTC.

Many counts were recorded for this clone. The chain links TRBV5-4 to TRBJ2-5, with 10 positions matching TRBD2. With 0 bases clipped from V and 5 bases from J, the junction kept 10 bases outside the gene matches. Germline V gives CDR1 SGHNT, CDR2 YYREEE (reference sequence). This CDR3 is 17 amino acids long. The CDR3 here is CASSLDTSGRVPETQYF. CDR3 DNA: TGTGCCAGCAGCTTGGACACGAGCGGGAGGGTTCCGGAGACCCAGTACTTC.

This clone has only a few counts. J is TRBJ2-7 and V is TRBV10-1; possibly TRBD1 for D (7 bases). Trimming left V 1 base short and J 9 bases short, with 13 bases between. The CDR3 spans 13 residues. Per the germline V gene, CDR1 is WNHNN and CDR2 is SYGVQD (reference sequence). CDR3 loop: CASSEYRGGGQYF. CDR3 sequence (DNA): TGCGCCAGCAGTGAGTACAGGGGAGGCGGGCAGTACTTC.

This clone was seen repeatedly, ten times or more. The genes are TRBV20-1 and TRBJ1-5; D may be TRBD1 (5 bases). Germline lookup yields CDR1 DFQATT and CDR2 SNEGSKA (reference sequence). V was trimmed by 6 bases and J by 1 base, leaving 19 bases between them. CDR3 length equals 16 residues. The CDR3 sequence: CSAKRTGGRSNQPQHF. For the CDR3, the DNA is TGCAGTGCAAAGAGAACGGGGGGAAGGAGCAATCAGCCCCAGCATTTT.

This clone was observed many times. The chain carries TRBV18 and TRBJ1-2; possibly TRBD1 for D (5 bases). The CDR3 runs to 12 residues. Germline V gene sequence: CDR1 KGHSH, CDR2 LQKENI. V was trimmed by 6 bases and J by 8 bases, leaving 13 bases between them. This chain's CDR3 is CASSPGEGGYTF. As DNA, the CDR3 is TGTGCCAGCTCCCCGGGGGAAGGCGGCTACACCTTC. The full variable domain, rest sourced from reference TRBV18 and TRBJ1-2, is NAGVMQNPRHLVRRRGQEARLRCSPMKGHSHVYWYRQLPEEGLKFMVYLQKENIIDESGMPKERFSAEFPKEGPSILRIQQVVRGDSAAYFCASSPGEGGYTFGSGTRLTVV.

This clone occurred many times. This chain joins TRBV7-9 and TRBJ2-6; D is perhaps TRBD1 or TRBD2 (5 bases each). Germline values: CDR1 SEHNR, CDR2 FQNEAQ (reference sequence). The CDR3 length is 13 residues. Deletions cut 6 bases from V and 6 bases from J, with 9 bases between. The DNA of the CDR3 is TGTGCCAGCAGACCAGGGACGGCCAACGTCCTGACTTTC. Translation gives CASRPGTANVLTF.

Ten or more counts support this clone. The CDR3 DNA sequence: TGCAGTGCCGGGCGAGCGGGAGGGTACAATGAGCAGTTCTTC. Residues: CSAGRAGGYNEQFF. The V and J genes are TRBV20-1 and TRBJ2-1, with 10 bases identical to TRBD2. This CDR3 contains 14 residues. The trim removed 6 bases at V and 4 bases at J, leaving 6 bases unmatched. Per germline, CDR1 DFQATT and CDR2 SNEGSKA (reference sequence).